Presented here are 27 T cell receptor beta chains from one specimen sequenced in a study of OX40 agonist ivuxolimab in advanced cancers. Profiling relied on immunoSEQ multiplex PCR, and the TCRdb table lists in-frame clones only, not all of them. The sample has more than 50,000 clones; roughly 84% are singletons. The sequenced sample was CD4+ or CD8+ T cells sorted from blood, obtained in a trial of the OX40 agonist ivuxolimab. All receptors derive from an adult with an advanced solid tumor such as melanoma, head and neck, liver or kidney cancer.

The V and J genes are TRBV2 and TRBJ2-3; TRBD2 aligns across 16 bases. With 6 bases clipped from V and 4 bases from J, the junction kept 7 bases outside the gene matches. The CDR3 consists of 17 residues. Germline V gene sequence: CDR1 SNHLY, CDR2 FYNNEI. In DNA, the CDR3 is TGTGCCAGCAGACCGGGACTAGCGGGGGGGCAATCAGATACGCAGTATTTT. Its translation is CASRPGLAGGQSDTQYF. The entire variable domain, with the rest obtained from reference TRBV2 and TRBJ2-3, is as follows: EPEVTQTPSHQVTQMGQEVILRCVPISNHLYFYWYRQILGQKVEFLVSFYNNEISEKSEIFDDQFSVERPDGSNFTLKIRSTKLEDSAMYFCASRPGLAGGQSDTQYFGPGTRLTVL.

CDR3 nucleotides: TGTGCCAGCAGGGGTAACAGGGACGGGGAGCTGTTTTTT. Encoded protein: CASRGNRDGELFF. The gene calls are TRBV2 and TRBJ2-2, with a weak D call TRBD1 (6 bases). V was cut by 6 bases and J by 7 bases, with 12 bases left in between. This CDR3 has 13 residues. The germline CDR1 and CDR2 sequences are SNHLY and FYNNEI.

The V gene is TRBV5-4, the J gene TRBJ2-4; 7 bases align to TRBD1. The germline gives CDR1 SGHNT, CDR2 YYREEE (reference sequence). The CDR3 has 14 amino acids. V lost 0 bases to trimming and J lost 9 bases; unmatched junction nucleotides: 6. The CDR3 here is CASSLAGGRSIQYF. The CDR3, as DNA: TGTGCCAGCAGCTTGGCAGGGGGAAGGAGCATTCAGTACTTC.

This rearrangement joins TRBV27 to TRBJ2-5; D uncertain. Germline V CDR1 and CDR2: MNHEY, SMNVEV (reference sequence). The CDR3 spans 13 residues. V was trimmed by 3 bases and J by 0 bases, leaving 5 bases between them. The CDR3 DNA follows: TGTGCCAGCAGTTTTTCCCACCAAGAGACCCAGTACTTC. Its protein product is CASSFSHQETQYF.

This sequence joins TRBV7-3 and TRBJ2-5, with TRBD2 as a possible D gene (6 bases). This CDR3 comprises 18 residues. Deletions cut 4 bases from V and 3 bases from J, with 24 bases between. Germline V lookup: CDR1 SGHTA, CDR2 FQGTGA. The CDR3 region is CASSSGEAAPGSEETQYF. The CDR3 DNA reads TGTGCCAGCAGCTCGGGGGAGGCGGCACCGGGTTCGGAAGAGACCCAGTACTTC.

This chain uses TRBV6-5 with TRBJ2-1, with 13 bases identical to TRBD2. Germline V lookup: CDR1 MNHEY, CDR2 SVGAGI. Trimming at V came to 6 bases and at J to 10 bases, leaving 9 bases not matched to a gene. This CDR3 spans 15 amino acids. The CDR3 DNA reads TGTGCCAGCAGCCTTGAGGGACTAGCGGGATACGAGCAGTTCTTC. The encoded protein is CASSLEGLAGYEQFF.

The chain carries TRBV7-9 and TRBJ2-7, with D maybe TRBD2 (6 bases). Germline values: CDR1 SEHNR, CDR2 FQNEAQ (reference sequence). Trimming took 5 bases from V and 7 from J, leaving 21 bases between them. The CDR3 loop spans 15 amino acids. The CDR3 region is CASSIGGAPVREQYF. CDR3 coding DNA: TGTGCCAGCAGCATCGGGGGAGCCCCGGTTCGGGAGCAGTACTTC.

This clone has a handful of counts. The chain carries TRBV27 and TRBJ1-5; D perhaps matches TRBD1 (5 bases). The CDR3 is made up of 12 amino acids. Germline lookup yields CDR1 MNHEY and CDR2 SMNVEV (reference sequence). The ends were cut back, 8 bases at V and 5 bases at J, with 10 bases in the middle. CDR3 loop: CASGDRDQPQHF. The DNA for the CDR3 is TGTGCCAGCGGTGACAGAGATCAGCCCCAGCATTTT.

The gene calls are TRBV9 and TRBJ1-1; no definite D call. V lost 2 bases to trimming and J lost 3 bases, with 14 bases between them. Germline CDR1 is SGDLS and CDR2 is YYNGEE. This CDR3 has 15 residues. DNA of the CDR3: TGTGCCAGCAGCGTCGGAGTCAGCATAGACACTGAAGCTTTCTTT. Its translation: CASSVGVSIDTEAFF. Full variable domain (rest looked up from reference TRBV9 and TRBJ1-1): DSGVTQTPKHLITATGQRVTLRCSPRSGDLSVYWYQQSLDQGLQFLIQYYNGEERAKGNILERFSAQQFPDLHSELNLSSLELGDSALYFCASSVGVSIDTEAFFGQGTRLTVV.

In its sample, this clone was seen a few times. The chain is built from TRBV7-8 and TRBJ1-6; D is undetermined. The CDR3 is 13 residues long. The V gene lost 0 bases and the J gene lost 9 bases, with 6 bases spanning the gap. Germline assignment: CDR1 SGHVS and CDR2 FQNEAQ. This CDR3 is CASSLAPGSPLHF. Here the CDR3 DNA reads TGTGCCAGCAGCTTAGCGCCCGGTTCACCCCTCCACTTT.

This clone was detected only a few times. The J gene is TRBJ2-5, the V gene TRBV5-1; the D gene is possibly TRBD1 (6 bases). The ends were cut back, 5 bases at V and 5 bases at J, with 19 bases in the middle. The CDR3 runs 15 residues. Per germline, CDR1 SGHRS and CDR2 YFSETQ. The CDR3 bases are TGCGCCAGCAGTTTGCCCGGGACCCAGGGGGAGACCCAGTACTTC. Its protein product is CASSLPGTQGETQYF.

The chain combines TRBV9 with TRBJ2-7; perhaps TRBD2 as D (8 bases). The CDR3 has 15 amino acids. CDR1 and CDR2 (germline): SGDLS, YYNGEE. V shed 2 bases and J shed 5 bases, with 17 bases lying between them. Here the CDR3 DNA reads TGTGCCAGCAGCGTCGGGGGGGACAGTTTTGACGAGCAGTACTTC. Protein sequence: CASSVGGDSFDEQYF.

Note on this clone: The junction departs from the called germline gene at one end, perhaps through a read error. The chain combines TRBV27 with TRBJ1-4; 7 positions match TRBD1. CDR1 and CDR2 (germline): MNHEY, SMNVEV (reference sequence). The CDR3 has 15 residues. As DNA, the CDR3 is TGTGCCAGCAGTTTAGGACAGGCGGCTAATGCAAAACTGTTTTTT. This codes for CASSLGQAANAKLFF.

Comments on this clone: At one end the junction does not follow the germline gene, possibly because of a read error. The chain couples TRBV27 to TRBJ2-1; TRBD2 agrees at 9 bases. The CDR3 extends over 12 amino acids. CDR1 and CDR2 (germline): MNHEY, SMNVEV (reference sequence). The CDR3: CASSPPGLATLF. The CDR3 bases are TGTGCCAGCAGTCCTCCGGGACTAGCCACACTCTTC.

The chain has TRBV2 and TRBJ2-2, with D perhaps TRBD1 (6 bases). CDR1 is SNHLY, CDR2 FYNNEI, per germline. This CDR3 is built from 16 residues. V was pared by 2 bases and J by 0 bases, with 10 bases between. The CDR3 protein is CASSERRTANTGELFF. The CDR3 DNA follows: TGTGCCAGCAGTGAACGGAGGACAGCGAACACCGGGGAGCTGTTTTTT.

The chain joins TRBV5-6 to TRBJ2-5, with 9 bases that match TRBD1. Per germline, CDR1 SGHDT and CDR2 YYEEEE. This CDR3 has 14 amino acids. V was pared by 5 bases and J by 5 bases, with 7 bases of the junction left unmatched. This chain's CDR3 is CASSSGTGMETQYF. The CDR3 DNA reads TGTGCCAGCAGTTCCGGGACAGGGATGGAGACCCAGTACTTC.

The J gene is TRBJ1-6, the V gene TRBV7-8, with 7 nucleotides matching TRBD1. The CDR3 has 14 residues. The V gene's germline CDR1 is SGHVS and CDR2 FQNEAQ. With 8 bases clipped from V and 10 bases from J, the junction kept 11 bases outside the gene matches. CDR3 sequence (DNA): TGTGCCAGCTCCTGGACAGGTCGGGAGTCACCCCTCCACTTT. This codes for CASSWTGRESPLHF.

The chain combines TRBV2 with TRBJ2-5; 11 bases are shared with TRBD2. TRBJ2-7 matches the DNA end more closely, so the J call is doubtful. This CDR3 has 14 amino acids. Germline CDR1 SNHLY, CDR2 FYNNEI. CDR3 region: CASRRLAGTYEQYF. DNA for the CDR3: TGTGCCAGCAGGAGACTAGCGGGAACCTACGAGCAGTACTTC.

The chain recombines TRBV2 with TRBJ1-6; D remains ambiguous. The CDR3 length is 15 residues. Trimming pared 6 bases from V and 5 bases from J, leaving 14 bases between. Looked up from germline, CDR1 is SNHLY and CDR2 is FYNNEI. CDR3 sequence (DNA): TGTGCCAGCAGAAGACAAGCTGGCGATAATTCACCCCTCCACTTT. Translating gives CASRRQAGDNSPLHF.

The genes are TRBV5-4 and TRBJ2-5, with TRBD1 matching 7 bases. J lost 1 base, V lost 4 bases, and 7 bases had no gene match. The CDR3 covers 15 residues. Germline loops: CDR1 SGHNT, CDR2 YYREEE (reference sequence). The CDR3 DNA follows: TGTGCCAGCAGCAATCGACAGGGATTCCAAGAGACCCAGTACTTC. Its protein is CASSNRQGFQETQYF.

The count of this clone is one. V and J are TRBV7-6 and TRBJ2-5; either TRBD1 or TRBD2 may supply D (6 bases each). V was trimmed by 2 bases and J by 4 bases, leaving 11 bases between them. The CDR3 extends over 14 amino acids. Germline V gene lookup returns CDR1 SGHVS and CDR2 FNYEAQ. CDR3 region: CASSLLTGAETQYF. CDR3 bases: TGTGCCAGCAGCTTATTGACGGGGGCAGAGACCCAGTACTTC.

This chain uses TRBV21-1 with TRBJ2-7; the table calls TRBD1, which could not be checked here. TRBV21-1 is assigned pseudogene status. CDR3 length equals 13 residues. The CDR3 DNA reads TGTGCCAGGCCTCCGGGACACCCACGCGAGCAGTACTTC. Encoded protein: CARPPGHPREQYF.

This clone was observed a few times. V and J are TRBV10-2 and TRBJ2-7; 8 bases match TRBD1. This CDR3 region has 11 residues. Germline CDR1 reads WSHSY; CDR2 reads SAAADI. The V and J ends lost 8 bases and 6 bases, in that order; junction bases with no gene match: 3. DNA for the CDR3: TGCGCCAGCGGACAGGGCGGCGAGCAGTACTTC. Residues: CASGQGGEQYF.

V usage is TRBV5-6 and J usage is TRBJ1-5, with TRBD1 matching over 11 bases. Per germline, CDR1 SGHDT and CDR2 YYEEEE. V was clipped by 3 bases and J by 6 bases; unmatched bases: 5. The CDR3 extends over 15 amino acids. CDR3 in amino acids: CASSWGQGVGQPQHF. The DNA of the CDR3 is TGTGCCAGCAGCTGGGGACAGGGGGTCGGTCAGCCCCAGCATTTT.

The V call is TRBV19, the J call TRBJ2-1; possible D gene TRBD1, 6 bases. The CDR3 sequence is 13 residues long. Trimming stripped 2 bases from V and 9 bases from J, with 11 bases between. The germline CDR1 and CDR2 sequences are LNHDA and SQIVND (reference sequence). CDR3 coding DNA: TGTGCCAGTAGTATATCTTGGGGGCTTGAGCAGTTCTTC. Protein sequence: CASSISWGLEQFF. The whole variable domain, filled in from reference TRBV19 and TRBJ2-1, reads DGGITQSPKYLFRKEGQNVTLSCEQNLNHDAMYWYRQDPGQGLRLIYYSQIVNDFQKGDIAEGYSVSREKKESFPLTVTSAQKNPTAFYLCASSISWGLEQFFGPGTRLTVL.

This clone appeared a single time. The rearrangement links TRBV19 to TRBJ2-7, with TRBD1 matching 8 bases. The germline gives CDR1 LNHDA, CDR2 SQIVND (reference sequence). With 3 bases clipped from V and 2 bases from J, the junction kept 0 bases outside the gene matches. The length of the CDR3 is 13 residues. In DNA, the CDR3 is TGTGCCAGTAGTATGACAGGGGCCTACGAGCAGTACTTC. Amino acid sequence: CASSMTGAYEQYF.

The chain combines TRBV19 with TRBJ2-2, with 11 nucleotides matching TRBD1. With 6 bases clipped from V and 7 bases from J, the junction kept 13 bases outside the gene matches. In germline, CDR1 is LNHDA, CDR2 SQIVND (reference sequence). The CDR3 extends over 17 amino acids. The CDR3 coding sequence is TGTGCCAGTAGCCCTTTTCGGACAGGGGGCTTGAGCGGGGAGCTGTTTTTT. As protein: CASSPFRTGGLSGELFF.